This entry features one TCR beta chain sequence. Measured with immunoSEQ multiplex PCR; TCRdb has only the in-frame clones, and not every one. The table shows about 200,000 clones, with about 80% occurring only once. These data come from a study of blood T cell repertoires in COVID-19. This receptor was taken from a woman older than 75 with COVID-19, enrolled during active disease. The sample consisted of peripheral blood.

The CDR3 bases are TGTGCCAGCCGCCCGGGGGGCACAGATACGCAGTATTTT. This encodes CASRPGGTDTQYF. The rearrangement uses TRBV3-1 (or the pseudogene TRBV3-2) and TRBJ2-3; TRBD2 is a possible D gene (6 bases). CDR1 and CDR2 (germline): LGHDT, YNNKEL (reference sequence). The CDR3 totals 13 residues. Trimming left V 8 bases short and J 1 base short, with 10 bases between.